The source of this TCR beta chain is a study of blood T cell repertoires in COVID-19. In the original workflow: Cell counts per sample came from amplifying reference gene primers. Sequencing was performed with immunoSEQ multiplex PCR; in TCRdb, only in-frame clones are kept and a portion is missing. V, J and clone size are taken as reported in that table, and D and trimming were inferred from the DNA itself. Of 180,000 or so clones in the sample, about three quarters were seen once. Germline values: CDR1 SNHLY, CDR2 FYNNEI. This CDR3 is 12 amino acids long. Between the trimmed V and J ends, which lost 7 bases and 6 bases, there was a span of 12 bases.

The chain uses TRBV2 and TRBJ1-1, with D tentatively TRBD1 (6 bases). The origin of this receptor is an elderly woman with COVID-19, enrolled during active disease. The sequenced sample was peripheral blood. CDR3 sequence (DNA): TGTGCCAGCACTTTACAGGGTGCTGAAGCTTTCTTT. It yields the protein CASTLQGAEAFF.